These T cell receptor beta chains were read from a single sample in a study of T cell repertoires and HLA-DP antigens. Which antigens these TCRs recognize remains unknown. The method was immunoSEQ multiplex PCR; TCRdb's version includes in-frame clones alone and lacks a portion of them. The repertoire holds about 89,000 clones, with more than 75% as singletons. Sequencing was performed on CD4+ T cells from PBMCs. The origin of the receptors is a man in his forties or fifties in good health and CMV-seronegative. Each CDR3 is given with its conserved first and last residue. The D gene is left open where the match is weak. The listing skips clone size in some rows; elsewhere it reads once, few, many or a size class.

d_gene	abundance	v_gene	j_gene	CDR3nt	CDR3aa
TRBD1	NA	TRBV28	TRBJ1-2	TGTGCCAGCAGTCCCTGGGTCCTGACAGGGGGCGGCTATGGCTACACCTTC	CASSPWVLTGGGYGYTF
NA	NA	TRBV6-5	TRBJ2-2	TGTGCCAGCAGTTACGGGTCAGTCGGCGGCCGGGAGCTGTTTTTT	CASSYGSVGGRELFF
TRBD1	once	TRBV5-1	TRBJ2-4	TGCGCCAGCAGCGACAACCCACTGGGACAGCCGGCCAAAAACATTCAGTACTTC	CASSDNPLGQPAKNIQYF
TRBD1	NA	TRBV28	TRBJ2-7	TGTGCCAGCAGCCCGGGACAGGGATTAGGTGAGCAGTACTTC	CASSPGQGLGEQYF
NA	NA	TRBV10-2	TRBJ2-5	TGCGCCAGCAGTGAGGCTCAGGGGACCCAGTACTTC	CASSEAQGTQYF
NA	NA	TRBV7-6	TRBJ2-5	TGTGCCAGCAGCTCTAGCGCACCAGAGACCCAGTACTTC	CASSSSAPETQYF
NA	NA	TRBV18	TRBJ2-7	TGTGCCAGCTCACCACCCAACAGTGACGAGCAGTACTTC	CASSPPNSDEQYF
NA	NA	TRBV5-1	TRBJ2-2	TGCGCCACCACCCTAGGTCAAAACACCGGGGAGCTGTTTTTT	CATTLGQNTGELFF
NA	NA	TRBV15	TRBJ1-5	TGTGCCACCAGCCCGTGGTCGTCTCTGGGCAATCAGCCCCAGCATTTT	CATSPWSSLGNQPQHF
TRBD2	NA	TRBV28	TRBJ2-1	TGTGCCAGCAGTCGACAGCGGGAGCTGGGCAATGAGCAGTTCTTC	CASSRQRELGNEQFF
NA	few	TRBV9	TRBJ2-2	TGTGCCAGCAGCGTAGAAGCAGGGGATTGGGCCGGGGAGCTGTTTTTT	CASSVEAGDWAGELFF
TRBD1	few	TRBV19	TRBJ1-1	TGTGCCAGTAGAACTACAGGGGGTAACGCTGAAGCTTTCTTT	CASRTTGGNAEAFF
NA	NA	TRBV9	TRBJ1-5	TGTGCCAGCAGCGTAGGTCCAAGCAATCAGCCCCAGCATTTT	CASSVGPSNQPQHF
NA	NA	TRBV7-6	TRBJ2-5	TGTGCCAGCAGCCCAGTGGACGGGGGGACCCAGTACTTC	CASSPVDGGTQYF
NA	NA	TRBV7-2	TRBJ1-1	TGTGCCAGCAGCTTACTAGGGCTGAACACTGAAGCTTTCTTT	CASSLLGLNTEAFF
TRBD1	NA	TRBV7-6	TRBJ2-1	TGTGCCAGCAGCCGAGCAACCGGGACAGGGAACAATGAGCAGTTCTTC	CASSRATGTGNNEQFF
NA	NA	TRBV15	TRBJ1-1	TGTGCCACCAGCAGAGAGCGGCAGGGGTACACTGAAGCTTTCTTT	CATSRERQGYTEAFF
NA	NA	TRBV11-2	TRBJ1-5	TGTGCCAGCAGCGCCGGCGTATCTAGCAATCAGCCCCAGCATTTT	CASSAGVSSNQPQHF
NA	NA	TRBV2	TRBJ1-5	TGTGCCAGCAGTGGAAACGAGAATCAGCCCCAGCATTTT	CASSGNENQPQHF
NA	NA	TRBV6-4	TRBJ1-1	TGTGCCAGCAGTGTAGGAGTGAACACTGAAGCTTTCTTT	CASSVGVNTEAFF
TRBD2	NA	TRBV28	TRBJ2-7	TGTGCCAGCAGTGGCGGACTAGCGACGACCTACGAGCAGTACTTC	CASSGGLATTYEQYF
NA	NA	TRBV4-3	TRBJ2-7	TGCGCCAGCAGCCAAGTGGTCGGCGGATCGACCTCCTACGAGCAGTACTTC	CASSQVVGGSTSYEQYF
NA	NA	TRBV5-1	TRBJ2-2	TGCGCCAGCAGCTTGGCCACGAACACCGGGGAGCTGTTTTTT	CASSLATNTGELFF
NA	NA	TRBV5-6	TRBJ2-2	TGTGCCAGCAGCTTGGGCTTTTTGGGAGGCACCGGGGAGCTGTTTTTT	CASSLGFLGGTGELFF
NA	NA	TRBV5-1	TRBJ2-5	TGCGCCAGCAGCTGGAGCTCCGAGACCCAGTACTTC	CASSWSSETQYF
TRBD1	NA	TRBV4-1	TRBJ1-1	TGCGCCAGCAGCCAAACTATAATTGGGACAGGGAACACTGAAGCTTTCTTT	CASSQTIIGTGNTEAFF
TRBD1	NA	TRBV19	TRBJ2-7	TGTGCCAGTAGTCCCGGGACAGCACGTTACGAGCAGTACTTC	CASSPGTARYEQYF
NA	NA	TRBV5-4	TRBJ2-1	TGTGCCAGCAACAGTCCCCGCTACAATGAGCAGTTCTTC	CASNSPRYNEQFF
NA	NA	TRBV5-1	TRBJ2-1	TGCGCCAGCAGCTTGGCCATGGGGTTGAGCTCCTACAATGAGCAGTTCTTC	CASSLAMGLSSYNEQFF
NA	NA	TRBV2	TRBJ2-2	TGTGCCAGCAGCCGAGAGGGCAGGAGGGGCGGGGAGCTGTTTTTT	CASSREGRRGGELFF
NA	NA	TRBV10-3	TRBJ1-6	TGTGCCGCCCGCGGGAAAGTAGGGGAAATCCATTCACCCCTCCACTTT	CAARGKVGEIHSPLHF
NA	NA	TRBV29-1	TRBJ2-2	TGCAGCGTTGAACGGTGGAAAGACACCGGGGAGCTGTTTTTT	CSVERWKDTGELFF
TRBD2	NA	TRBV7-8	TRBJ2-3	TGTGCCAGCAGCTTAGATTGGAGGGCGGGGGGCACAGATACGCAGTATTTT	CASSLDWRAGGTDTQYF
NA	NA	TRBV6-5	TRBJ1-5	TGTGCCAGCAGCACACGGTTCCCTAGCAATCAGCCCCAGCATTTT	CASSTRFPSNQPQHF
TRBD2	NA	TRBV9	TRBJ2-2	TGTGCCAGCAGCTCTAGCGGCCAGCTCGGGACCGGGGAGCTGTTTTTT	CASSSSGQLGTGELFF
TRBD2	NA	TRBV6-5	TRBJ2-7	TGTGCCAGCAGTTCGACTAGCGGCGCCTACGAGCAGTACTTC	CASSSTSGAYEQYF
NA	NA	TRBV21-1	TRBJ2-1	TGTGCCAGGGGGCGGATTGCAGGGGGCTGTGAGCAGTTCTTC	CARGRIAGGCEQFF
NA	NA	TRBV19	TRBJ1-5	TGTGCCAGTAGTATCATAGGGTTTCAGCCCCAGCATTTT	CASSIIGFQPQHF
NA	NA	TRBV12-5	TRBJ1-1	TGTGCTAGTGGTTTGGGGACCCGGGCCACTGAAGCTTTCTTT	CASGLGTRATEAFF
NA	NA	TRBV6-5	TRBJ2-1	TGTGCCAGCAGTAGCCTAGAGGAAAAGCAGTTCTTC	CASSSLEEKQFF
NA	once	TRBV6-6	TRBJ2-5	TGTGCCAGCCAAGATCGCGACGGCTACCAAGAGACCCAGTACTTC	CASQDRDGYQETQYF
NA	few	TRBV7-7	TRBJ2-7	TGTGCTAGCAGCAAAGGCCCTTCCTACGAGCAGTACTTC	CASSKGPSYEQYF
TRBD1	few	TRBV5-1	TRBJ2-7	TGCGCCAGCAGCTTGGGGGGACAGGGAGGGGACGAGCAGTACTTC	CASSLGGQGGDEQYF
TRBD1	once	TRBV28	TRBJ2-7	TGTGCCAGCAGTCTCCCAGGGGACAGTTACGAGCAGTACTTC	CASSLPGDSYEQYF
NA	NA	TRBV7-2	TRBJ2-5	TGTGCCAGCAGCTCCGCCAGGCGGGAGACCCAGTACTTC	CASSSARRETQYF
NA	NA	TRBV19	TRBJ2-3	TGTGCCAGTAACGACCTTAGCACAGATACGCAGTATTTT	CASNDLSTDTQYF